The 24 T cell receptor beta chains listed next were all sequenced from one sample in a study of human T cells and chemical hapten exposure (dated by TCRdb to the early 2020s). The time point tag for this specimen amounts to: patch test 3, about 24 weeks after DPC sensitization. The intended sense of this specimen's treatment or condition label: therapeutic diphenylcyclopropenone sensitization with weekly scalp DPC. The library was produced with RACE. The listed sequencing device is NextSeq 500. TCRdb took the public reads, trimmed them with fastp at Q25, ran MiXCR for clone calling and kept in-frame beta chains. Every CDR3 protein is listed once, alongside the most common genes and DNA of its rows. A total of about 170,000 distinct CDR3 sequences appear in this sample, 25% to 30% of them only once. The biggest ten clones account for 2.1% of the sample. This specimen consisted of whole blood, obtained in connection with sensitization to the hapten diphenylcyclopropenone (DPC). These receptors were obtained from a woman younger than 35 with alopecia areata. Some clones in this sample may be carry-over from other donors' samples.

CDR3 loop: CASSLAGTDQETQYF. The CDR3 bases are TGTGCCAGCAGCTTAGCCGGGACAGACCAAGAGACCCAGTACTTC. V is TRBV7-8 and J is TRBJ2-5; TRBD1 matches 7 bases. The V gene end was trimmed by 0 bases and the J gene end by 0 bases; junction bases not matched to a gene: 1. The CDR3 loop spans 15 amino acids. The germline gives CDR1 SGHVS, CDR2 FQNEAQ.

The chain carries TRBV14 and TRBJ1-4, with TRBD1 matching over 9 bases. The trim removed 2 bases at V and 4 bases at J, leaving 5 bases unmatched. The CDR3 runs 16 residues. CDR1 and CDR2 from the germline V gene are SGHDN and FVKESK. CDR3 residues: CASSQIPGQGNEKLFF. In nucleotides, the CDR3 is TGTGCCAGCAGCCAAATACCGGGACAGGGTAATGAAAAACTGTTTTTT.

The sample holds a few counts of this clonotype. The chain recombines TRBV6-5 with TRBJ1-1; 9 bases are shared with TRBD1. From germline, CDR1 is MNHEY and CDR2 SVGAGI. The CDR3 is 14 residues long. J was trimmed by 10 bases and V by 5 bases; bases with no gene match: 11. In DNA, the CDR3 is TGTGCCAGCAGTACGACAGGGGGGATAGGTTCAGCTTTCTTT. Encoded protein: CASSTTGGIGSAFF.

This rearrangement joins TRBV6-2 or TRBV6-3 to TRBJ2-5; TRBD1 matches at 9 bases. Trimming removed 10 bases from V and 5 bases from J; junction bases left unmatched: 14. The length of the CDR3 is 15 residues. Germline values: CDR1 MNHEY, CDR2 SVGEGT. The CDR3 loop reads CANGLGQGRTETQYF. The CDR3 DNA reads as TGTGCCAACGGCTTAGGACAGGGGAGGACGGAGACCCAGTACTTC.

This clonotype was counted a few times. The chain combines TRBV7-3 with TRBJ1-6; possible D gene TRBD1, 6 bases. Germline values: CDR1 SGHTA, CDR2 FQGTGA. Trimming shortened V by 5 bases and J by 6 bases, and 11 bases separated the two germline ends. This CDR3 contains 14 residues. CDR3 region: CASSQRGGNSPLHF. Here the CDR3 DNA reads TGTGCCAGCAGCCAGAGAGGGGGTAATTCACCCCTCCACTTT.

The rearrangement joins TRBV6-5 to TRBJ2-7; TRBD1 matches 8 bases. The germline V gene has CDR1 MNHEY and CDR2 SVGAGI. The CDR3 loop spans 14 amino acids. The V segment lost 4 bases and the J segment 7 bases; nucleotides outside the gene matches: 9. DNA for the CDR3: TGTGCCAGCAGTTCCCCAACAGGGGGGAGGGAGCAGTACTTC. It encodes CASSSPTGGREQYF.

This clonotype came up a few times. In DNA form, the CDR3 reads TGTGCCAGCAGTGCGCTAGGGGGTGGTACTGAAGCTTTCTTT. Translation: CASSALGGGTEAFF. The chain combines TRBV6-1 with TRBJ1-1; D might be TRBD1 (6 bases). Trimming shortened V by 4 bases and J by 5 bases, and 14 bases separated the two germline ends. Per germline, CDR1 MNHNS and CDR2 SASEGT. The CDR3 covers 14 residues.

The sample holds a few counts of this clonotype. The rearrangement links TRBV2 to TRBJ1-4; D uncertain. From germline, CDR1 is SNHLY and CDR2 FYNNEI. This CDR3 contains 14 residues. The V end lost 7 bases, the J end lost 3 bases, and 12 bases lay between the germline ends. CDR3 sequence reads: CASNTMGSNEKLFF. The CDR3 DNA sequence: TGTGCCAGCAACACCATGGGGTCTAATGAAAAACTGTTTTTT.

The sample holds a few counts of this clonotype. V gene TRBV20-1 combines with J gene TRBJ1-4; TRBD1 is a possible D gene (6 bases). Germline V gene data show CDR1 as DFQATT and CDR2 as SNEGSKA (reference sequence). Trimming stripped 7 bases from V and 3 bases from J, with 18 bases between. The CDR3 runs to 15 residues. The CDR3, as DNA: TGCAGTGTTCACCGGGCCGGGACACCTAATGAAAAACTGTTTTTT. Translated, it gives CSVHRAGTPNEKLFF.

This clonotype was seen only a few times. This chain connects TRBV4-1 to TRBJ2-2; 7 positions match TRBD2. CDR1 and CDR2 (germline): MGHRA, YSYEKL. V lost 3 bases to trimming and J lost 5 bases; unmatched junction nucleotides: 6. The CDR3 totals 15 residues. The CDR3 region is CASSQGRLATGELFF. The CDR3 DNA sequence: TGCGCCAGCAGCCAGGGCCGACTAGCTACCGGGGAGCTGTTTTTT.

The rearrangement links TRBV6-5 to TRBJ2-5, with D maybe TRBD2 (6 bases). Trimming took 5 bases from V and 2 from J, leaving 15 bases between them. Germline CDR1 is MNHEY and CDR2 is SVGAGI. The CDR3 is 15 amino acids. The CDR3 is CASSPPSGRQETQYF. The CDR3 DNA is TGTGCCAGCAGTCCCCCCTCCGGGAGACAAGAGACCCAGTACTTC.

This clonotype was observed a few times. The chain combines TRBV25-1 with TRBJ1-2, with D perhaps matching TRBD1 (6 bases). CDR3 length: 11 amino acids. The V end lost 6 bases, the J end lost 4 bases, and 6 bases lay between the germline ends. Germline-derived CDR1 and CDR2 are MGHDK and SYGVNS. The CDR3 DNA sequence: TGTGCCAGCAGGGACAGCTATGGCTACACCTTC. Translated, it gives CASRDSYGYTF.

The chain recombines TRBV2 with TRBJ1-1; D may be TRBD1 (6 bases). Germline V gives CDR1 SNHLY, CDR2 FYNNEI. The CDR3 extends over 15 amino acids. V lost 6 bases to trimming and J lost 6 bases, with 20 bases between them. CDR3 in DNA: TGTGCCAGCAGCGCCCGGTTGCTAGGGGGGGCTGAAGCTTTCTTT. Protein product: CASSARLLGGAEAFF.

In its sample, this clonotype was seen a few times. This rearrangement joins TRBV10-3 to TRBJ1-6, with a tentative D call TRBD1 (5 bases). Germline assignment: CDR1 ENHRY and CDR2 SYGVKD. CDR3 size: 15 residues. Trimming removed 3 bases from V and 7 bases from J, with 13 bases in between. CDR3 DNA: TGTGCCATCAGTGATGTCACAGGACCAAATTCACCCCTCCACTTT. This gives the protein CAISDVTGPNSPLHF.

V gene TRBV7-2 combines with J gene TRBJ2-7, with 8 bases aligning to TRBD2. V trimming: 1 base; J trimming: 2 bases; junction bases outside the gene matches: 4. The CDR3 contains 15 residues. Germline loops: CDR1 SGHTA, CDR2 FQGNSA. Here the CDR3 DNA reads TGTGCCAGCAGCTTAGTTACTAGCGGTACCTACGAGCAGTACTTC. It translates to CASSLVTSGTYEQYF. Filled out from reference TRBV7-2 and TRBJ2-7, the complete variable domain reads GAGVSQSPSNKVTEKGKDVELRCDPISGHTALYWYRQSLGQGLEFLIYFQGNSAPDKSGLPSDRFSAERTGGSVSTLTIQRTQQEDSAVYLCASSLVTSGTYEQYFGPGTRLTVT.

The J gene is TRBJ2-7, the V gene TRBV29-1; a weak D match, TRBD1 (6 bases). Trimming removed 6 bases from V and 4 bases from J, with 10 bases in between. Germline V gene data show CDR1 as SQVTM and CDR2 as ANQGSEA. The CDR3 covers 11 residues. CDR3 DNA sequence: TGCAGCGTCATCACAGGGTACGAGCAGTACTTC. Protein: CSVITGYEQYF.

V is TRBV4-3 and J is TRBJ1-4; possible D gene TRBD1, 5 bases. V lost 1 base to trimming and J lost 4 bases, with 13 bases between them. Germline V gene sequence: CDR1 LGHNA, CDR2 YSLEER. The CDR3 length is 16 residues. The CDR3 DNA reads as TGCGCCAGCAGCCAAGGGGGCAGCGGATTTAATGAAAAACTGTTTTTT. It encodes CASSQGGSGFNEKLFF.

This clonotype is classed as medium-sized (0.01 to 0.1%). The rearrangement links TRBV5-1 to TRBJ2-5, with 7 bases identical to TRBD1. With 5 bases clipped from V and 3 bases from J, the junction kept 4 bases outside the gene matches. The CDR3 loop spans 13 amino acids. The germline CDR1 and CDR2 sequences are SGHRS and YFSETQ. In DNA form, the CDR3 reads TGCGCCAGCAGATCCGGGACAGAAGAGACCCAGTACTTC. Residues: CASRSGTEETQYF.

This sequence joins TRBV11-1 and TRBJ1-1, with a weak D call TRBD1 (6 bases). The CDR3 totals 16 residues. V gave up 5 bases and J gave up 1 base, with 17 bases separating them. Germline V gene data show CDR1 as SGHAT and CDR2 as FQDESV (reference sequence). CDR3 amino acids: CASSKTGTLQNTEAFF. The CDR3, as DNA: TGTGCCAGCAGCAAAACCGGGACACTACAGAACACTGAAGCTTTCTTT.

This clonotype occurred a few times. The rearrangement links TRBV28 to TRBJ1-5; D is unresolved. This CDR3 comprises 14 residues. Germline loops: CDR1 MDHEN, CDR2 SYDVKM. With 3 bases removed from V and 3 bases from J, the gap between germline ends came to 9 bases. CDR3 amino acids: CASSFWQLNQPQHF. The CDR3 nucleotides are TGTGCCAGCAGTTTCTGGCAGCTCAATCAGCCCCAGCATTTT. The whole variable domain, remainder taken from reference TRBV28 and TRBJ1-5, is DVKVTQSSRYLVKRTGEKVFLECVQDMDHENMFWYRQDPGLGLRLIYFSYDVKMKEKGDIPEGYSVSREKKERFSLILESASTNQTSMYLCASSFWQLNQPQHFGDGTRLSIL.

In its sample, this clonotype was seen a few times. The chain uses TRBV7-2 and TRBJ2-1, with a weak D call TRBD1 (5 bases). Per germline, CDR1 SGHTA and CDR2 FQGNSA. Trimming took 1 base from V and 9 from J, leaving 19 bases between them. The CDR3 sequence is 16 residues long. CDR3 nucleotides: TGTGCCAGCAGCTTAGGGGTATTTACAGGTGCAGGTGAGCAGTTCTTC. Its protein product is CASSLGVFTGAGEQFF.

This clonotype was counted a few times. The chain has TRBV20-1 and TRBJ1-1, with 8 nucleotides matching TRBD1. This CDR3 is 13 amino acids long. CDR1 is DFQATT and CDR2 is SNEGSKA in the germline V gene (reference sequence). With V trimmed by 6 bases and J by 3 bases, 6 bases remained unmatched. CDR3 DNA sequence: TGCAGTGCCCGCGGACAGGGCCACACTGAAGCTTTCTTT. Translation gives CSARGQGHTEAFF.

This chain connects TRBV6-5 to TRBJ2-2; 13 bases are shared with TRBD2. Germline CDR1 reads MNHEY; CDR2 reads SVGAGI. The CDR3 runs to 17 residues. J was trimmed by 4 bases and V by 2 bases; bases with no gene match: 4. The CDR3 nucleotides read TGTGCCAGCAGTTACCCCGGACTAGCGGGGGTCACCGGGGAGCTGTTTTTT. It codes for CASSYPGLAGVTGELFF.

The chain has TRBV7-3 and TRBJ1-1, with D unclear. Germline V CDR1 and CDR2: SGHTA, FQGTGA. This CDR3 has 13 residues. V lost 4 bases and J 1 base, leaving 7 bases between the germline ends. This CDR3 is CASSYGENTEAFF. The CDR3 bases are TGTGCCAGCAGCTATGGGGAGAACACTGAAGCTTTCTTT.